This record looks at one T cell receptor (beta chain) sequence and its context. Antigen specificity is unknown. The length of the CDR3 is 16 residues. The V gene's germline CDR1 is ENHRY and CDR2 SYGVKD. The data originate from a study of monozygotic twins with inflammatory bowel disease. Regarding the study as a whole: Healthy co-twins had higher TCRbeta inverse Simpson diversity than their IBD twins. Any single strong signal or clonotype tied to IBD lacked support.

cDNA for each sample came from eight separate reactions. TCRalpha and TCRbeta cDNA went through two nested PCRs of roughly 15 and 9 cycles. TCRdb re-called the 5' RACE reads and shows each CDR3 protein once, DNA omitted. The sample data list some 330,000 distinct CDR3 sequences. This clonotype was sampled from a human donor with ulcerative colitis or Crohn's disease, or a healthy co-twin of an affected twin (not recorded which). The rearrangement joins TRBV10-3 to TRBJ2-1. Sample: blood. The CDR3 is CAISESEREFYNEQFF.